The next 21 T cell receptor beta chains were all read from a single sample in a study of blood T cells in healthy people across ages. With a J-beta primer mix and a sample-barcoded 5' primer, a second PCR ran about 6 to 11 cycles. TCRdb reanalysed the 5' RACE reads using MiXCR and keeps one entry per CDR3 protein. The sample consists of around 710,000 distinct CDR3 sequences, around 46% of them appearing once. The sample was blood. The receptors stem from a woman aged 55 to 70 in good health.

In the case of this clonotype: Relative to the germline gene, one junction end is altered; a read error may explain this. The chain couples TRBV10-3 to TRBJ2-7; 11 bases align to TRBD2. The CDR3 sequence is 20 residues long. Germline V lookup: CDR1 ENHRY, CDR2 SYGVKD. The CDR3 nucleotides are TGTGCCATCAGTGACCTTGGGGCGGCTAGCGGGAGGTCGAGCTCCTACGTGCAGTACTTC. Its translation: CAISDLGAASGRSSSYVQYF.

The chain links TRBV18 to TRBJ2-1, with 8 bases aligning to TRBD1. Germline CDR1 KGHSH, CDR2 LQKENI. The ends lost 1 base at V and 4 bases at J; junction bases unmatched: 6. This CDR3 has 16 residues. The CDR3 here is CASSPRTGYLYNEQFF. CDR3 sequence (DNA): TGTGCCAGCTCACCACGGACAGGGTACCTTTACAATGAGCAGTTCTTC.

This clonotype was recorded at least ten times. J is TRBJ2-5 and V is TRBV6-2 or TRBV6-3, with D perhaps matching TRBD2 (6 bases). CDR1 is MNHEY, CDR2 SVGEGT, per germline. The CDR3 spans 15 residues. V dropped 6 bases and J dropped 1 base, with 15 bases sitting between them. The CDR3 DNA reads TGTGCCAGCAGCCCGCCCAGCGGGCCCCAAGAGACCCAGTACTTC. This encodes CASSPPSGPQETQYF.

This clonotype was seen once. A read error may explain this, as a much larger clone is one base away. V gene TRBV5-1 combines with J gene TRBJ2-5, with 9 positions matching TRBD1. Germline assignment: CDR1 SGHRS and CDR2 YFSETQ. The CDR3 has 15 residues. The CDR3 DNA reads as TGCGCCAGCAGCTTGGACGGACAGGGGCAAGGGACCCAGTACTTC. Its translation is CASSLDGQGQGTQYF.

In this sample, this clonotype turned up a few times. The V gene is TRBV7-8, the J gene TRBJ2-1; TRBD2 matches at 8 bases. Looked up from germline, CDR1 is SGHVS and CDR2 is FQNEAQ. The length of the CDR3 is 17 residues. After removal of 3 bases from V and 8 bases from J, the junction contained 15 bases not matched to a gene. The CDR3 DNA is TGTGCCAGCAGCTTTCTCTTAGCGGGGCATCCGAAGGATGAGCAGTTCTTC. Translation: CASSFLLAGHPKDEQFF.

The rearrangement uses TRBV7-2 and TRBJ2-7; TRBD2 agrees at 8 bases. Germline values: CDR1 SGHTA, CDR2 FQGNSA. J gave up 5 bases and V 1 base, and 16 bases lay outside the gene matches. The CDR3 is made up of 18 amino acids. This CDR3 reads CASSLGIFQRGPSDEQYF. Written as DNA, the CDR3 is TGTGCCAGCAGCTTAGGAATCTTCCAGCGGGGGCCTTCGGACGAGCAGTACTTC.

The CDR3 spells CASSHAHEQYF. The CDR3 DNA is TGTGCCAGCAGCCATGCACACGAGCAGTACTTC. The chain is built from TRBV14 and TRBJ2-7; D ambiguous. V was clipped by 3 bases and J by 5 bases, with 5 bases between them. The CDR3 runs to 11 residues. In germline, CDR1 is SGHDN, CDR2 FVKESK. Full variable domain (remainder filled in from reference TRBV14 and TRBJ2-7): EAGVTQFPSHSVIEKGQTVTLRCDPISGHDNLYWYRRVMGKEIKFLLHFVKESKQDESGMPNNRFLAERTGGTYSTLKVQPAELEDSGVYFCASSHAHEQYFGPGTRLTVT.

In the case of this clonotype: A read error may produce the germline difference seen at one junction end. V gene TRBV11-1 combines with J gene TRBJ2-3; D unclear. Germline V CDR1 and CDR2: SGHAT, FQDESV (reference sequence). This CDR3 has 15 residues. This CDR3 reads CASSLVADPTDAQYF. The DNA for the CDR3 is TGTGCCAGCAGCTTAGTCGCGGATCCTACAGATGCGCAGTATTTT.

The rearrangement links TRBV12-3 or TRBV12-4 to TRBJ2-3; D gene ambiguous. The CDR3 loop spans 12 amino acids. Trimming removed 4 bases from V and 8 bases from J, with 10 bases in between. The CDR3 here is CASSSSLVTQYF. CDR3 coding DNA: TGTGCCAGCAGTTCCTCCCTTGTTACGCAGTATTTT.

This clonotype was seen ten or more times. The genes are TRBV12-3 or TRBV12-4 and TRBJ2-3, with TRBD1 matching 10 bases. The CDR3 consists of 12 residues. CDR3 in amino acids: CAAGTGVDTQYF. The DNA for the CDR3 is TGTGCGGCCGGGACAGGGGTAGATACGCAGTATTTT.

This clonotype has more than one count but fewer than ten. In DNA form, the CDR3 reads TGTGCCAGCACCCCGACTAGCGGGGACAAAGAGACCCAGTACTTC. This codes for CASTPTSGDKETQYF. The V gene is TRBV12-3 or TRBV12-4, the J gene TRBJ2-5; TRBD2 agrees at 11 bases. J was trimmed by 3 bases and V by 7 bases; bases with no gene match: 7. This CDR3 contains 15 residues.

The chain carries TRBV9 and TRBJ2-7; D possibly matches TRBD1 or TRBD2 (6 bases each). The germline V gene encodes CDR1 SGDLS and CDR2 YYNGEE. The CDR3 is 15 residues long. The V end lost 0 bases, the J end lost 7 bases, and 17 bases lay between the germline ends. The CDR3 reads CASSVGGAGGDEQYF. The CDR3 DNA follows: TGTGCCAGCAGCGTAGGGGGGGCCGGGGGCGATGAGCAGTACTTC.

The table lists this clonotype with many counts. V usage is TRBV7-8 and J usage is TRBJ2-1; D call uncertain. Germline V gene lookup returns CDR1 SGHVS and CDR2 FQNEAQ. V dropped 1 base and J dropped 3 bases, with 10 bases sitting between them. The CDR3 is 15 amino acids. The CDR3 nucleotides are TGTGCCAGCAGCTTAGATGACGGATTCTACAATGAGCAGTTCTTC. Its protein product is CASSLDDGFYNEQFF.

This clonotype turned up a few times. The gene calls are TRBV20-1 and TRBJ2-6; D not certain. The CDR3 sequence is 18 residues long. Germline assignment: CDR1 DFQATT and CDR2 SNEGSKA (reference sequence). Between the trimmed V and J ends, which lost 0 bases and 0 bases, there was a span of 15 bases. CDR3 sequence (DNA): TGCAGTGCTAGAGATCCGGCAGAAACGAGCTCTGGGGCCAACGTCCTGACTTTC. As protein: CSARDPAETSSGANVLTF.

The genes are TRBV9 and TRBJ1-1; perhaps TRBD1 as D (5 bases). The CDR3 totals 15 residues. Germline-derived CDR1 and CDR2 are SGDLS and YYNGEE. V lost 0 bases to trimming and J lost 0 bases, with 9 bases between them. The CDR3 DNA reads as TGTGCCAGCAGCGTAGGGAACAGGATGAACACTGAAGCTTTCTTT. As protein: CASSVGNRMNTEAFF.

This clonotype turned up a few times. CDR3 DNA: TGTGCTACAAAGGGGACTGCAACTAATGAAAAACTGTTTTTT. It encodes CATKGTATNEKLFF. The chain links TRBV12-3 or TRBV12-4 to TRBJ1-4; a possible D gene is TRBD1 (5 bases). The CDR3 is 14 residues long.

Concerning this clonotype: Sequence at one end of the junction differs from germline and may be a read error. The chain joins TRBV14 to TRBJ1-2; D perhaps matches TRBD1 (5 bases). The CDR3 consists of 14 residues. CDR1 is SGHDN, CDR2 FVKESK, per germline. CDR3 region: CASSQGQPNYDYTF. Written as DNA, the CDR3 is TGTGCCAGCAGCCAAGGACAGCCCAACTATGACTACACCTTC. Filled out from reference TRBV14 and TRBJ1-2, the complete variable domain reads EAGVTQFPSHSVIEKGQTVTLRCDPISGHDNLYWYRRVMGKEIKFLLHFVKESKQDESGMPNNRFLAERTGGTYSTLKVQPAELEDSGVYFCASSQGQPNYDYTFGSGTRLTVV.

As for this clonotype: Its ends do not fully match the called genes, so a read error is possible. This chain joins TRBV7-9 and TRBJ2-4; D is possibly TRBD2 (5 bases). The V gene's germline CDR1 is SEHNR and CDR2 FQNEAQ (reference sequence). This CDR3 comprises 16 residues. The CDR3 reads CATSQSTAVAGNIQYF. In DNA form, the CDR3 reads TGTGCCACCAGCCAATCAACGGCGGTGGCGGGAAACATTCAGTACTTC. The full variable domain, rest sourced from reference TRBV7-9 and TRBJ2-4, is DTGVSQNPRHKITKRGQNVTFRCDPISEHNRLYWYRQTLGQGPEFLTYFQNEAQLEKSRLLSDRFSAERPKGSFSTLEIQRTEQGDSAMYLCATSQSTAVAGNIQYFGAGTRLSVL.

This chain joins TRBV20-1 and TRBJ2-1; D might be TRBD1 or TRBD2, each matching 5 bases. Trimming pared 3 bases from V and 9 bases from J, leaving 15 bases between. CDR1 and CDR2 (germline): DFQATT, SNEGSKA (reference sequence). The CDR3 is 13 residues long. DNA for the CDR3: TGCAGTGCTAGCATAGGGACCCCGGGTGAGCAGTTCTTC. It codes for CSASIGTPGEQFF.

The CDR3 DNA reads as TGTGCCAGCCTCGGATACAGTAATATCTCTGGGGCCAACGTCCTGACTTTC. Its translation is CASLGYSNISGANVLTF. V gene TRBV2 combines with J gene TRBJ2-6; D unresolved. V lost 8 bases to trimming and J lost 0 bases, with 17 bases between them. CDR3 length: 17 residues. Germline V gene sequence: CDR1 SNHLY, CDR2 FYNNEI. The full variable domain, with the rest looked up from reference TRBV2 and TRBJ2-6, is EPEVTQTPSHQVTQMGQEVILRCVPISNHLYFYWYRQILGQKVEFLVSFYNNEISEKSEIFDDQFSVERPDGSNFTLKIRSTKLEDSAMYFCASLGYSNISGANVLTFGAGSRLTVL.

This clonotype came up a few times. CDR3 protein: CASSLSRGNTEAFF. CDR3 in DNA: TGTGCCAGCAGTTTATCGAGGGGAAACACTGAAGCTTTCTTT. The V call is TRBV27, the J call TRBJ1-1; possibly TRBD1 for D (5 bases). Trimming took 0 bases from V and 2 from J, leaving 7 bases between them. The CDR3 consists of 14 residues. Germline lookup yields CDR1 MNHEY and CDR2 SMNVEV (reference sequence).